These T cell receptor beta chains were read from a single sample in a study of blood T cell repertoires in COVID-19. Data came from immunoSEQ multiplex PCR; TCRdb stores just in-frame clones and leaves some out. The sample has 250,000 or so clones, about 89% seen once. The sequencing sample was made of peripheral blood. These receptors originate from a woman in her 40s who had recovered from COVID-19. Both conserved end residues are trimmed from each CDR3.

V gene: TRBV27; J gene: TRBJ2-5; CDR3 protein: ASSPHPGTIQETQY
V gene: TRBV5-6; J gene: TRBJ1-1; CDR3 protein: ASSLYSRAEAF
V gene: TRBV4-2; J gene: TRBJ2-1; CDR3 protein: ASSRPGQGLYNEQF
V gene: TRBV7-9; J gene: TRBJ2-3; CDR3 protein: ASSLVGSGTDTQY
V gene: TRBV19; J gene: TRBJ1-5; CDR3 protein: ASSIRGQTPSNQPQH
V gene: TRBV23-1; J gene: TRBJ2-3; CDR3 protein: ASSPTGAWFSTDTQY
V gene: TRBV7-8; J gene: TRBJ2-5; CDR3 protein: ASSFRRGETQY
V gene: TRBV7-9; J gene: TRBJ2-2; CDR3 protein: ASSLGGTGELF
V gene: TRBV4-2; J gene: TRBJ2-7; CDR3 protein: ASSQEEGSPDEQY
V gene: TRBV6-5; J gene: TRBJ1-6; CDR3 protein: ASSSTPDTPLH
V gene: TRBV2; J gene: TRBJ2-1; CDR3 protein: ASGLAGGTEQF
V gene: TRBV15; J gene: TRBJ2-7; CDR3 protein: ATTNGLAGGDEQY
V gene: TRBV18; J gene: TRBJ2-2; CDR3 protein: ASSPPSNVGELF
V gene: TRBV11-2; J gene: TRBJ2-7; CDR3 protein: ASSFDSGRYEQY
V gene: TRBV9; J gene: TRBJ1-2; CDR3 protein: ASSPWEGSHGYT
V gene: TRBV30; J gene: TRBJ1-2; CDR3 protein: AWSAQDYGYT
V gene: TRBV5-8; J gene: TRBJ2-6; CDR3 protein: ASSLGRDSGANVLT
V gene: TRBV5-1; J gene: TRBJ2-1; CDR3 protein: ASIPPPVDREPNEYEQF
V gene: TRBV19; J gene: TRBJ2-1; CDR3 protein: ASSIDPSGSLSSYNEQF
V gene: TRBV10-3; J gene: TRBJ1-2; CDR3 protein: AIMGDRAGYT
V gene: TRBV20-1; J gene: TRBJ2-7; CDR3 protein: SATGGYEQY
V gene: TRBV27; J gene: TRBJ2-1; CDR3 protein: ASSLGVGGGNEQF
V gene: TRBV7-6; J gene: TRBJ2-3; CDR3 protein: ASSLGRQTTDTQY
V gene: TRBV3-1/TRBV3-2; J gene: TRBJ2-2; CDR3 protein: ASSQVRRGRNTGELF
V gene: TRBV20-1; J gene: TRBJ2-7; CDR3 protein: SASIQTPGGEQY
V gene: TRBV6-1; J gene: TRBJ1-1; CDR3 protein: ASSEAAGGGTEAF
V gene: TRBV5-1; J gene: TRBJ2-5; CDR3 protein: ASSLPGGQETQY
V gene: TRBV3-1/TRBV3-2; J gene: TRBJ1-6; CDR3 protein: ASSQGQVNSPLH
V gene: TRBV5-1; J gene: TRBJ2-5; CDR3 protein: ASSLGGTGETQY
V gene: TRBV3-1/TRBV3-2; J gene: TRBJ1-3; CDR3 protein: ASSRGQSGNTIY
V gene: TRBV4-1; J gene: TRBJ2-1; CDR3 protein: ASSSPGTSVYNEQF
V gene: TRBV11-2; J gene: TRBJ2-7; CDR3 protein: ASSPGSSGAYEQY
V gene: TRBV5-4; J gene: TRBJ2-5; CDR3 protein: ASSLTPLSGSETQY
V gene: TRBV2; J gene: TRBJ2-2; CDR3 protein: ATRLAGGRNTGELF
V gene: TRBV7-9; J gene: TRBJ2-1; CDR3 protein: ASSPQGQGYNEQF
V gene: TRBV3-1/TRBV3-2; J gene: TRBJ2-2; CDR3 protein: ASSQGGGGSTGELF
V gene: TRBV11-3; J gene: TRBJ2-5; CDR3 protein: ASSPGLAGGGVDETQY
V gene: TRBV19; J gene: TRBJ1-5; CDR3 protein: ASRLGGGWGNQPQH
V gene: TRBV3-1/TRBV3-2; J gene: TRBJ2-2; CDR3 protein: ASSQDATGAGLAGITGELF
V gene: TRBV3-1/TRBV3-2; J gene: TRBJ2-1; CDR3 protein: ASSGAGVIDEQF
V gene: TRBV28; J gene: TRBJ2-7; CDR3 protein: ASSLSSWSYEQY
V gene: TRBV21-1; J gene: TRBJ1-5; CDR3 protein: AQHSNQPQH
V gene: TRBV4-2; J gene: TRBJ2-7; CDR3 protein: ASSHGGSYEQY
V gene: TRBV19; J gene: TRBJ2-3; CDR3 protein: ASSGLAGADTQY
V gene: TRBV6-5; J gene: TRBJ2-7; CDR3 protein: ASTLRDSFYEQY